This T cell receptor (beta chain) was obtained from a study of immune heterogeneity within non-small cell lung tumors. Study-wide context: It was found that the tumors were a handful of squamous cell carcinomas, over nine non-squamous carcinomas and 1 not otherwise specified. The study's findings and limits: Recurring identical dominant CDR3 beta clonotypes were observed across tumor sites within a patient, together with site-unique high-frequency clones. Different patients shared few of their high-frequency T-cell receptor beta clonotypes.

As concerns this clonotype: Antigen: not known.

Each sample used 600 to 750 ng of genomic DNA from bulk tumor tissue. Spaced far apart, several biopsies were taken from each primary tumor during surgery. Curative surgery was performed on patients who had untreated, newly diagnosed non-small cell lung cancer. Every donor was a newly diagnosed non-small cell lung cancer patient having surgery with curative intent. A first 10-cycle multiplex round used 32 V-gene and 13 J-gene primers on TCR beta CDR3. Each CDR3 protein is one row after TCRdb ran MiXCR on the multiplex PCR reads. Here the sample spans approximately 6,400 distinct CDR3 sequences, 22% being singletons. V was clipped by 0 bases and J by 1 base, with 9 bases between them. The CDR3 spans 15 residues. Per germline, CDR1 SGHRS and CDR2 YFSETQ.

This sequence originates from a man aged 65 to 85 with non-small cell lung cancer. The V gene is TRBV5-1, the J gene TRBJ2-3; the D gene is possibly TRBD2 (7 bases). Sequencing input: lung tumor tissue. The CDR3 DNA reads as TGCGCCAGCAGCTTGGTAGGGGGGGGCACAGATACGCAGTATTTT. This codes for CASSLVGGGTDTQYF. Based on the CDR3 plus reference TRBV5-1 and TRBJ2-3, the full variable domain is KAGVTQTPRYLIKTRGQQVTLSCSPISGHRSVSWYQQTPGQGLQFLFEYFSETQRNKGNFPGRFSGRQFSNSRSEMNVSTLELGDSALYLCASSLVGGGTDTQYFGPGTRLTVL.